The clone carrying this T cell receptor (beta chain) was observed a single time. Its cognate antigen is unknown. The sample comes from a study of cytomegalovirus exposure and HLA in healthy donors. Study-wide results and limits: Within an earlier analysis, most TCR beta V segments proved productive either about 90% or about 30% of the time. The authors later found most CMV-associated TCR beta chains appeared HLA-restricted. Most TCRs appeared rarely, but some public TCRs recurred in many donors. In presence/absence analyses, roughly uniform sequencing depth across donors was assumed.

60 Vbeta and 13 Jbeta primers were used in PCR. Clones were read by immunoSEQ multiplex PCR, and TCRdb kept only the in-frame ones, dropping some. The data hold more than 110,000 clones, with about four fifths observed a single time. CDR3 size: 13 residues. Per germline, CDR1 MRHNA and CDR2 SNTAGT. Trimming shortened V by 6 bases and J by 6 bases, and 14 bases separated the two germline ends. The TCR comes from a man aged 25 to 40 in good health and CMV-seronegative. Sequencing was done on a sample of PBMCs. The chain has TRBV6-4 and TRBJ1-2; D is perhaps TRBD1 (6 bases). In nucleotides, the CDR3 is TGTGCCAGCAGACAACAGGGCGTCGATGGCTACACCTTC. Translating it yields CASRQQGVDGYTF.